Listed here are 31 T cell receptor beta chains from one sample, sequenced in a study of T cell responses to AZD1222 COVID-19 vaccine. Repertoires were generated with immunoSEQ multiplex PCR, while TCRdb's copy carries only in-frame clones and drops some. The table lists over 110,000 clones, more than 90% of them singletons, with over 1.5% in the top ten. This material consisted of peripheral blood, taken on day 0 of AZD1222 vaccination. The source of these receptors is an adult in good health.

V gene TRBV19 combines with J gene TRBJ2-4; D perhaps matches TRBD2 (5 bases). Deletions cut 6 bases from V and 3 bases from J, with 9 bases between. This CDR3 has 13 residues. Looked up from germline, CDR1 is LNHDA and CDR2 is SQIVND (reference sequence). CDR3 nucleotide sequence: TGTGCCAGTAGGGCAGGAGGCAAAAACATTCAGTACTTC. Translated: CASRAGGKNIQYF.

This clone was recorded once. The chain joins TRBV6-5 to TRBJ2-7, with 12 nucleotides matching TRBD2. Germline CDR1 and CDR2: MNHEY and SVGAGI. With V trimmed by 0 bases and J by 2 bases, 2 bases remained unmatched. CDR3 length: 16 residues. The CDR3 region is CASSYSRLAGAYEQYF. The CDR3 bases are TGTGCCAGCAGTTACTCGCGACTAGCGGGAGCCTACGAGCAGTACTTC.

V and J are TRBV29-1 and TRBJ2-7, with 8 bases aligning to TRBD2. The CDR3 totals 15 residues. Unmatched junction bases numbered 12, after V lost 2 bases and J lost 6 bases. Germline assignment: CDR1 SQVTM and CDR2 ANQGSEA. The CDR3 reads CSVEIILSGSLEQYF. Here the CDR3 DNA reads TGCAGCGTTGAAATTATATTAAGCGGGAGTCTCGAGCAGTACTTC.

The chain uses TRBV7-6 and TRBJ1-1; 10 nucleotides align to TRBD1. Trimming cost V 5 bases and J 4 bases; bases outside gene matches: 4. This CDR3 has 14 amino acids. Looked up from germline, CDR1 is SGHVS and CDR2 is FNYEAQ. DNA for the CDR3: TGTGCCAGCAGCCCCCGGACAGGGGGCACTGAAGCTTTCTTT. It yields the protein CASSPRTGGTEAFF.

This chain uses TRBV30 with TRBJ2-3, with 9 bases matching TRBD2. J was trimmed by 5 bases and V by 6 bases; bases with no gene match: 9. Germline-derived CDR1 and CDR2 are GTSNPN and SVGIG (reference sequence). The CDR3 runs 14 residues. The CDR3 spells CACSLAGVGDTQYF. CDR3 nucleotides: TGTGCCTGTTCTTTAGCGGGAGTGGGAGATACGCAGTATTTT.

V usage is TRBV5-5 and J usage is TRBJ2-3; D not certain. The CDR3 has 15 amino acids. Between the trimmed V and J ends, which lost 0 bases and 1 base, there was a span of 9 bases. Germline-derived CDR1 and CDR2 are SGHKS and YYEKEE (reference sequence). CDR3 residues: CASSLEGTRTDTQYF. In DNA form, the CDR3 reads TGTGCCAGCAGCTTGGAAGGCACACGCACAGATACGCAGTATTTT. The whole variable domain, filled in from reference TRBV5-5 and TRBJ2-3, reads DAGVTQSPTHLIKTRGQQVTLRCSPISGHKSVSWYQQVLGQGPQFIFQYYEKEERGRGNFPDRFSARQFPNYSSELNVNALLLGDSALYLCASSLEGTRTDTQYFGPGTRLTVL.

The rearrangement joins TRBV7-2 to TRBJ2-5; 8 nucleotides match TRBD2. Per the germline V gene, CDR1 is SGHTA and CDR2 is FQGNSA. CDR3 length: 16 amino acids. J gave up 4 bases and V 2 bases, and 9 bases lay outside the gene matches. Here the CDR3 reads CASSLLSTRGGETQYF. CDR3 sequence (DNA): TGTGCCAGCAGCTTACTCTCAACCCGGGGGGGAGAGACCCAGTACTTC.

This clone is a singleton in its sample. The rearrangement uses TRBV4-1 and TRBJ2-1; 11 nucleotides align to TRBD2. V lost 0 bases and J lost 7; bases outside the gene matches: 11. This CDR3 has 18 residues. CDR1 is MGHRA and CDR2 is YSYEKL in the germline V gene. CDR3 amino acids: CASSQDRGRLAGQNEQFF. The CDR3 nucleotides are TGCGCCAGCAGCCAAGACCGAGGTCGACTAGCGGGACAAAATGAGCAGTTCTTC.

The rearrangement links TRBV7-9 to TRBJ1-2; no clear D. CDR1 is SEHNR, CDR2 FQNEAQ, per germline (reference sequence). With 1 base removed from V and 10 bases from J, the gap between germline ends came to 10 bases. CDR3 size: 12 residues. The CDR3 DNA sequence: TGTGCCAGCAGCTTAGTGGACGGGATCTACACCTTC. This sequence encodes CASSLVDGIYTF.

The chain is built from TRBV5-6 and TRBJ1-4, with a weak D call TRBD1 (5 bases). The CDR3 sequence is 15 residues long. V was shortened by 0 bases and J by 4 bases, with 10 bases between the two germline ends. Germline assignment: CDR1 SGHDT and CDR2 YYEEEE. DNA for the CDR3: TGTGCCAGCAGCTTGGCCCAGGGCGTTAATGAAAAACTGTTTTTT. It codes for CASSLAQGVNEKLFF. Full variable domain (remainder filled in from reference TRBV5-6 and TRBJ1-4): DAGVTQSPTHLIKTRGQQVTLRCSPKSGHDTVSWYQQALGQGPQFIFQYYEEEERQRGNFPDRFSGHQFPNYSSELNVNALLLGDSALYLCASSLAQGVNEKLFFGSGTQLSVL.

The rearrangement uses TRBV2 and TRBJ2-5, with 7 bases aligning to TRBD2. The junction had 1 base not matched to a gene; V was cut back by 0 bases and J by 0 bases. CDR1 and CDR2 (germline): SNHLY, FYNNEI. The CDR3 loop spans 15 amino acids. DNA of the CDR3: TGTGCCAGCAGTGAAGCTAGCGGGTACCAAGAGACCCAGTACTTC. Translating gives CASSEASGYQETQYF.

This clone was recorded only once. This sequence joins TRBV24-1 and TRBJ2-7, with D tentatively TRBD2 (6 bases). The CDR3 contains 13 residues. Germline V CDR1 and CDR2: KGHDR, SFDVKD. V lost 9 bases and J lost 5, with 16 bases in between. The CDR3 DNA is TGTGCCACCGCCAGCTTAGGAGGGGACGAGCAGTACTTC. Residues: CATASLGGDEQYF.

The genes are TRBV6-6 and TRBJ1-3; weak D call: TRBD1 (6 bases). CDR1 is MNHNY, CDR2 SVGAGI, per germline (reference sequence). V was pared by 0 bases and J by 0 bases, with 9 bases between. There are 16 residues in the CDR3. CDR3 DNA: TGTGCCAGCAGTTACTCGACAGGAAACTCTGGAAACACCATATATTTT. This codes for CASSYSTGNSGNTIYF.

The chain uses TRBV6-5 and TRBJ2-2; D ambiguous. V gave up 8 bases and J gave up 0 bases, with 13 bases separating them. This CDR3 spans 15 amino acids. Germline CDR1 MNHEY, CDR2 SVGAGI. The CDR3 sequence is CASHQQPANTGELFF. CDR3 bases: TGTGCCAGCCACCAACAGCCCGCGAACACCGGGGAGCTGTTTTTT.

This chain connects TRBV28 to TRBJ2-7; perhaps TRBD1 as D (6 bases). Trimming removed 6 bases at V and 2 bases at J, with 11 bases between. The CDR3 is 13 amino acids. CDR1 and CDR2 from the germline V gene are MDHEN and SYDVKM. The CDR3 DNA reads TGTGCCAGCAGCCCACAGGGTCCCTACGAGCAGTACTTC. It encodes CASSPQGPYEQYF.

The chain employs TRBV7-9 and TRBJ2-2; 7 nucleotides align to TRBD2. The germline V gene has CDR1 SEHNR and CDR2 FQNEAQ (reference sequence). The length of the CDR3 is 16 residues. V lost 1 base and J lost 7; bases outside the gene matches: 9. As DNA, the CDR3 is TGTGCCAGCAGCTTAGGCGTGCGGGAGTACGACGGGGAGCTGTTTTTT. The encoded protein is CASSLGVREYDGELFF.

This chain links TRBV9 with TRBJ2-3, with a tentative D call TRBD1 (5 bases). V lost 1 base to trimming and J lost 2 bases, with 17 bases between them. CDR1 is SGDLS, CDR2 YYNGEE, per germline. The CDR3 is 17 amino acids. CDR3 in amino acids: CASSVRQLPHLTDTQYF. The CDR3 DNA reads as TGTGCCAGCAGCGTAAGACAGTTACCACACCTCACAGATACGCAGTATTTT.

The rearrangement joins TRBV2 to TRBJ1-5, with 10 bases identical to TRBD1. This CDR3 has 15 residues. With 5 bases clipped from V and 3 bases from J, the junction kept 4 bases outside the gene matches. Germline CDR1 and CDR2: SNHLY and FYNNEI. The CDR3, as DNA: TGTGCCAGCAGTCCGGGACAGGGGTTCAATCAGCCCCAGCATTTT. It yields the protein CASSPGQGFNQPQHF.

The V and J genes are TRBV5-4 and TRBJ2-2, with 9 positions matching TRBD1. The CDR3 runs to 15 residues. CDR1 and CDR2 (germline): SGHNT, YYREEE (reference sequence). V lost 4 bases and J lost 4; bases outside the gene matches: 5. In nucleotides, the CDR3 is TGTGCCAGCAGCCAGGGACAGGGACCCACCGGGGAGCTGTTTTTT. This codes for CASSQGQGPTGELFF.

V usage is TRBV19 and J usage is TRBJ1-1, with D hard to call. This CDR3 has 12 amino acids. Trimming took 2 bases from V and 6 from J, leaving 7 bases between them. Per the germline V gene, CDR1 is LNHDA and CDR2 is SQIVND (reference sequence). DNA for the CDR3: TGTGCCAGTAGTATAAGGGAGTCTGAAGCTTTCTTT. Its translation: CASSIRESEAFF.

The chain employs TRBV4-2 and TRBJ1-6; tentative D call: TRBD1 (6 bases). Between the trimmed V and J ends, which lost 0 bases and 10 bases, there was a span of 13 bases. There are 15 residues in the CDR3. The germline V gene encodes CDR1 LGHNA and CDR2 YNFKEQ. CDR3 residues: CASSQEGGGYSPLHF. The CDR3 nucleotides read TGTGCCAGCAGCCAAGAGGGGGGGGGCTACTCACCCCTCCACTTT.

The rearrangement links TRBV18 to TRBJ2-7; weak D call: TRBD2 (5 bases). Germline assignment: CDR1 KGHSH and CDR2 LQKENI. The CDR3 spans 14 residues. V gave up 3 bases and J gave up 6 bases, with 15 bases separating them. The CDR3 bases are TGTGCCAGCTCACCTCCATCGGGGTCGGGCGAGCAGTACTTC. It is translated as CASSPPSGSGEQYF.

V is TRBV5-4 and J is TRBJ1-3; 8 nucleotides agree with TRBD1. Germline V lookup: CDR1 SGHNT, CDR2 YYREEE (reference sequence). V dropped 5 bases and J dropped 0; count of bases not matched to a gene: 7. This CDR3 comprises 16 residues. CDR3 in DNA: TGTGCCAGCAGTGTACAGGGGGGCCCCTCTGGAAACACCATATATTTT. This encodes CASSVQGGPSGNTIYF.

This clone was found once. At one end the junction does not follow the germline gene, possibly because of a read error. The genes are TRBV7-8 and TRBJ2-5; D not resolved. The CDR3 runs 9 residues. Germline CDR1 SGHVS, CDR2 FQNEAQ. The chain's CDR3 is CASSLDLHF. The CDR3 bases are TGTGCCAGCAGCTTAGATCTGCACTTC.

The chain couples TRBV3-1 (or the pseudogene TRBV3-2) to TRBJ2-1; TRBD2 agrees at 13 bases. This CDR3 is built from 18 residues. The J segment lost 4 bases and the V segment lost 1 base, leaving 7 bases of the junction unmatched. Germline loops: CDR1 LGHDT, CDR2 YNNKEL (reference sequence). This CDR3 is CASSQGLAGGPRYNEQFF. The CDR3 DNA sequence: TGTGCCAGCAGCCAAGGACTAGCGGGAGGCCCCAGATACAATGAGCAGTTCTTC.

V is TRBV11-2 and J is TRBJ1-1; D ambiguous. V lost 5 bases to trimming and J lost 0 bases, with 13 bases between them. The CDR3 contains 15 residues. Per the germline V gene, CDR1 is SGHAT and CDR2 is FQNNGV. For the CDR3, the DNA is TGTGCCAGCAGCCCCCGACCGGGTATGAACACTGAAGCTTTCTTT. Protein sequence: CASSPRPGMNTEAFF.

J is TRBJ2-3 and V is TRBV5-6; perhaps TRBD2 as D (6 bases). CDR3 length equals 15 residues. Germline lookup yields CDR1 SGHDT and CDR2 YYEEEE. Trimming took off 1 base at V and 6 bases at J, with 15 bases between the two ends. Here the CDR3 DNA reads TGTGCCAGCAGCTTGCTTGCGGGGAGTGGTGATACGCAGTATTTT. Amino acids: CASSLLAGSGDTQYF. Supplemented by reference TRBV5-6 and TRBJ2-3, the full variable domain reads DAGVTQSPTHLIKTRGQQVTLRCSPKSGHDTVSWYQQALGQGPQFIFQYYEEEERQRGNFPDRFSGHQFPNYSSELNVNALLLGDSALYLCASSLLAGSGDTQYFGPGTRLTVL.

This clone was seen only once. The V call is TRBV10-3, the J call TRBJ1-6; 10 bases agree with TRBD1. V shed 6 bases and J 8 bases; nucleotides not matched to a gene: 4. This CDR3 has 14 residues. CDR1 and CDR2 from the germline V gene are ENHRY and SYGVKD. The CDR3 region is CAISRQGADSPLHF. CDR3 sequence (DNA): TGTGCCATCAGCCGACAGGGGGCAGATTCACCCCTCCACTTT.

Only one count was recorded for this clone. Here the CDR3 DNA reads TGTGCCAGCAGTGAAAGAGGGGGTGGGGAAAAACTGTTTTTT. Protein sequence: CASSERGGGEKLFF. V usage is TRBV6-1 and J usage is TRBJ1-4; maybe TRBD1 (6 bases). V was clipped by 2 bases and J by 8 bases, with 12 bases between them. The V gene's germline CDR1 is MNHNS and CDR2 SASEGT. This CDR3 is 14 amino acids long.

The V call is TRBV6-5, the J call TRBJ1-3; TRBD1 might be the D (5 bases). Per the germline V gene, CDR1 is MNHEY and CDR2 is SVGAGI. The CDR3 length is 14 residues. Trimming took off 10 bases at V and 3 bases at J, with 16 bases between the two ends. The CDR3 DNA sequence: TGTGCCACCCAAAGGCAGGGTATTGGAAACACCATATATTTT. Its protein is CATQRQGIGNTIYF.

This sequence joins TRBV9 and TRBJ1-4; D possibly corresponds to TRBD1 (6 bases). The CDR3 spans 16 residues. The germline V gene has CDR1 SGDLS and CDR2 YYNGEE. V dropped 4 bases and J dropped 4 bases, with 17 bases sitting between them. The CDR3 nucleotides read TGTGCCAGCAGCCTCGAGGGGGGCCTCGGTAATGAAAAACTGTTTTTT. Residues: CASSLEGGLGNEKLFF.